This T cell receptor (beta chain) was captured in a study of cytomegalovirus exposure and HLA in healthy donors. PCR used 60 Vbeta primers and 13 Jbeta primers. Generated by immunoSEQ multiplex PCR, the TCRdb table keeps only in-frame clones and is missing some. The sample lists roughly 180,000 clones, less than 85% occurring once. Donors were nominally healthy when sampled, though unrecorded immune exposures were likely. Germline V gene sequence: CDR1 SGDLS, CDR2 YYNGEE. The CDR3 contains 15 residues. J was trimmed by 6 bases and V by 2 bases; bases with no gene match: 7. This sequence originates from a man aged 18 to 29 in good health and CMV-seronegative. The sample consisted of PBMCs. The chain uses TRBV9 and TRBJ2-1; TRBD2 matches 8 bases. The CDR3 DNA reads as TGTGCCAGCAGCGTTTGGGGACTAGGCGTCAATGAGCAGTTCTTC. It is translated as CASSVWGLGVNEQFF. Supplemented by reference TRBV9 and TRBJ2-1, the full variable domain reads DSGVTQTPKHLITATGQRVTLRCSPRSGDLSVYWYQQSLDQGLQFLIQYYNGEERAKGNILERFSAQQFPDLHSELNLSSLELGDSALYFCASSVWGLGVNEQFFGPGTRLTVL.